The T cell receptor beta chain under discussion was sequenced for a study of CXCR3-negative and CXCR3-positive naive CD8 T cells. Study-level points and caveats: Similar TRBV-TRBJ usage characterized naive CXCR3-negative and CXCR3-positive cells; memory cells differed. A higher hydrophobicity marked the TRB CDR3s of CXCR3-positive naive cells versus CXCR3-negative naive cells. Similarly elevated diversity marked both naive subsets, with memory CD8+ cells showing far lower diversity. Between one naive subset and the other, surface CD5 was comparable, and TCR strength was inferred from TRB CDR3 properties.

CDR3 length: 16 amino acids. CDR1 SGHTA and CDR2 FQGTGA come from the germline V gene. The method, 5' RACE with UMI labels, was used to prepare the TRB cDNA libraries. TCRdb re-analyzed the 5' RACE reads; it lists each CDR3 protein once, without DNA. This sample lists about 60,000 distinct CDR3 sequences; its ten largest clones have under 0.9%. Regarding this clonotype: The antigen is not known.

Naive CD8+ T cells showed a CD45RO-CCR7+CD27+CD95- phenotype. This clonotype was obtained from a human donor in good health. Some clones in this sample may be carry-over from other donors' samples. The chain carries TRBV7-3 and TRBJ2-6. Sequenced sample: naive CXCR3+ CD8+ T cells from blood. Subset defined: CD45RO-CCR7+CD27+CD95- naive CD8+ T cells expressing CXCR3 (TNR3+). Here the CDR3 reads CASSVDRSPGANVLTF.